A single sample gave rise to the 20 T cell receptor beta chains below, sequenced in a study of blood T cells in healthy people across ages. Primers used in a second PCR of about 7 to 12 cycles were a sample-barcoded 5' primer and a J-beta primer mix. MiXCR was run by TCRdb on the 5' RACE reads, yielding one entry per CDR3 protein. Here the sample spans over 700,000 distinct CDR3 sequences, roughly 25% being singletons. This same sample was also part of a study on T cells of mothers and their children.

The sequenced material came from blood. These receptors all stem from a boy younger than 18 in good health.

This chain joins TRBV29-1 and TRBJ2-2; no clear D. The germline V and J ends were trimmed by 2 bases and 1 base, with 8 bases remaining between them. From germline, CDR1 is SQVTM and CDR2 ANQGSEA. The CDR3 spans 14 residues. The CDR3 here is CSVESGLNTGELFF. Written as DNA, the CDR3 is TGCAGCGTTGAATCCGGATTGAACACCGGGGAGCTGTTTTTT.

A note on this clonotype: The germline gene is not matched at one end of the junction; a read error may be the cause. The V call is TRBV14, the J call TRBJ1-1; no reliable D call. The CDR3 consists of 11 residues. The V gene's germline CDR1 is SGHDN and CDR2 FVKESK. The CDR3 DNA reads TGTGTCAGCAGCTTAAACACTGAAGCTTTCTTT. This sequence encodes CVSSLNTEAFF.

The chain recombines TRBV12-3 or TRBV12-4 with TRBJ1-2, with a possible D match to TRBD1 (6 bases). CDR3 size: 15 residues. V dropped 4 bases and J dropped 3 bases, with 15 bases sitting between them. The CDR3 here is CASSSGTRPYYGYTF. The DNA of the CDR3 is TGTGCCAGCAGTTCTGGGACAAGGCCGTACTATGGCTACACCTTC.

This clonotype was counted a few times. The chain couples TRBV7-9 to TRBJ1-2, with TRBD1 matching over 8 bases. The CDR3 consists of 18 residues. The germline V gene has CDR1 SEHNR and CDR2 FQNEAQ (reference sequence). The ends lost 8 bases at V and 0 bases at J; junction bases unmatched: 17. The CDR3 DNA is TGTGCCAGCGCAGGGAGAGAGGACAGGGACGGGACTAACTATGGCTACACCTTC. It specifies CASAGREDRDGTNYGYTF.

This clonotype was detected only a few times. The rearrangement uses TRBV20-1 and TRBJ2-5, with TRBD1 as a possible D gene (5 bases). V lost 2 bases and J lost 3, with 10 bases in between. The CDR3 is 13 residues long. Looked up from germline, CDR1 is DFQATT and CDR2 is SNEGSKA (reference sequence). The CDR3 loop reads CSARQAREETQYF. The CDR3 nucleotides read TGCAGTGCTAGACAAGCCAGGGAAGAGACCCAGTACTTC.

The gene calls are TRBV18 and TRBJ2-7; tentatively, D is TRBD1 (5 bases). This CDR3 comprises 15 residues. V was shortened by 6 bases and J by 1 base, with 16 bases between the two germline ends. Germline CDR1 and CDR2: KGHSH and LQKENI. Here the CDR3 reads CASSPPNRGSYEQYF. DNA for the CDR3: TGTGCCAGCTCGCCTCCCAATAGGGGATCCTACGAGCAGTACTTC.

The rearrangement uses TRBV28 and TRBJ2-7, with 9 bases matching TRBD2. V trimming: 2 bases; J trimming: 5 bases; junction bases outside the gene matches: 4. The CDR3 is 14 residues long. Germline CDR1 MDHEN, CDR2 SYDVKM. The DNA of the CDR3 is TGTGCCAGCAGTTTAGCGGGAGGGACCGACGAGCAGTACTTC. It yields the protein CASSLAGGTDEQYF.

This clonotype has a handful of counts. This chain joins TRBV13 and TRBJ2-6; 10 nucleotides agree with TRBD1. Losses at the gene ends were 6 bases for V and 10 bases for J; bases not matched to a gene: 3. The V gene's germline CDR1 is PRHDT and CDR2 FYEKMQ (reference sequence). This CDR3 has 13 amino acids. CDR3 DNA sequence: TGTGCCAGCAGAGGACAGGGGGGTAACGTCCTGACTTTC. Protein: CASRGQGGNVLTF.

This clonotype was seen a few times. The CDR3 nucleotides are TGTGCCAGCAGTTTCCTGCGGTACGAGCAGTACTTC. Its protein product is CASSFLRYEQYF. The chain recombines TRBV27 with TRBJ2-7, with D unresolved. The CDR3 spans 12 residues. Germline CDR1 reads MNHEY; CDR2 reads SMNVEV (reference sequence). V lost 3 bases to trimming and J lost 4 bases, with 7 bases between them.

This clonotype has only a few counts. The CDR3 region has the DNA TGTGCCAGCAGCTTAGAAGACAGGGTTAACACCGGGGAGCTGTTTTTT. It yields the protein CASSLEDRVNTGELFF. V is TRBV7-3 and J is TRBJ2-2; 7 bases map to TRBD1. This CDR3 has 16 residues. Germline V gives CDR1 SGHTA, CDR2 FQGTGA. Trimming removed 2 bases from V and 2 bases from J; junction bases left unmatched: 5.

CDR3 sequence (DNA): TGTGCCATGGGCTCAACAGGGGTGGGGGGGAACACTGAAGCTTTCTTT. It is translated as CAMGSTGVGGNTEAFF. This chain links TRBV10-3 with TRBJ1-1; TRBD1 matches at 7 bases. The length of the CDR3 is 16 residues. The germline V gene has CDR1 ENHRY and CDR2 SYGVKD. V gave up 9 bases and J gave up 1 base; unmatched junction bases: 14.

The V call is TRBV28, the J call TRBJ2-4; no clear D gene. There are 14 residues in the CDR3. Trimming took 1 base from V and 0 from J, leaving 4 bases between them. Germline assignment: CDR1 MDHEN and CDR2 SYDVKM. CDR3: CASSLLLAKNIQYF. CDR3 in DNA: TGTGCCAGCAGTTTATTGCTAGCCAAAAACATTCAGTACTTC.

This chain uses TRBV27 with TRBJ2-7, with 8 bases that match TRBD1. Germline assignment: CDR1 MNHEY and CDR2 SMNVEV (reference sequence). V shed 3 bases, J shed 7 bases, and the junction held 8 bases outside the gene matches. The CDR3 spans 14 residues. CDR3 residues: CASSFSTGGGEQYF. The CDR3 DNA reads TGTGCCAGCAGTTTTTCCACAGGGGGAGGAGAGCAGTACTTC.

This clonotype was counted many times. Just one base apart from a much larger clone, this may be a read error. The chain recombines TRBV6-2 or TRBV6-3 with TRBJ2-6, with D uncertain. Between the trimmed V and J ends, which lost 2 bases and 0 bases, there was a span of 2 bases. The CDR3 is 14 amino acids. Germline V gene sequence: CDR1 MNHEY, CDR2 SVGEGT. This CDR3 is CASSYGSGANVLTF. Written as DNA, the CDR3 is TGTGCCAGCAGTTACGGCTCTGGGGCCAACGTCCTGACTTTC.

This CDR3 is CASSLDPGQGLSEQFF. Here the CDR3 DNA reads TGTGCCAGCAGCTTAGATCCGGGACAGGGTTTAAGTGAGCAGTTCTTC. The rearrangement uses TRBV7-3 and TRBJ2-5, with TRBD1 identical over 9 bases. The J call is uncertain, as TRBJ2-1 better fits the DNA end. The germline V gene encodes CDR1 SGHTA and CDR2 FQGTGA. This CDR3 has 16 residues.

This clonotype was seen more than once but under ten times. The chain couples TRBV6-5 to TRBJ2-1; no firm D call. The germline V gene encodes CDR1 MNHEY and CDR2 SVGAGI. The CDR3 totals 15 residues. V gave up 5 bases and J gave up 2 bases, with 13 bases separating them. The CDR3 is CASSRPLRPYNEQFF. CDR3 nucleotides: TGTGCCAGCAGTCGACCGCTTAGGCCCTACAATGAGCAGTTCTTC.

The V and J genes are TRBV7-2 and TRBJ2-4, with D perhaps TRBD1 or TRBD2 (5 bases each). Germline-derived CDR1 and CDR2 are SGHTA and FQGNSA. The CDR3 is 15 amino acids. Trimming stripped 2 bases from V and 1 base from J, with 9 bases between. CDR3 sequence reads: CASSLPGAAKNIQYF. The CDR3 region has the DNA TGTGCCAGCAGCTTACCCGGGGCTGCCAAAAACATTCAGTACTTC.

A few counts support this clonotype. J is TRBJ2-7 and V is TRBV7-3; 7 nucleotides align to TRBD2. J lost 0 bases, V lost 1 base, and 3 bases had no gene match. Germline V CDR1 and CDR2: SGHTA, FQGTGA. The CDR3 runs 15 residues. The CDR3 loop is CASSLIGGSSYEQYF. CDR3 bases: TGTGCCAGCAGCTTAATAGGCGGGAGCTCCTACGAGCAGTACTTC.

This clonotype was picked up one time. The chain has TRBV28 and TRBJ1-3; TRBD1 agrees at 10 bases. V gave up 2 bases and J gave up 1 base; unmatched junction bases: 8. The CDR3 runs 18 residues. Germline lookup yields CDR1 MDHEN and CDR2 SYDVKM. The CDR3 DNA is TGTGCCAGCAGTTTAGGTTGGGACAGGGGAGTATCTGGAAACACCATATATTTT. Protein sequence: CASSLGWDRGVSGNTIYF.

The chain couples TRBV29-1 to TRBJ1-1; D possibly corresponds to TRBD1 (5 bases). Trimming cost V 2 bases and J 11 bases, with 12 bases left between them. Germline V gives CDR1 SQVTM, CDR2 ANQGSEA. This CDR3 has 11 amino acids. The CDR3 region is CSVEIAGKAFF. The DNA for the CDR3 is TGCAGCGTTGAAATTGCAGGGAAGGCTTTCTTT.